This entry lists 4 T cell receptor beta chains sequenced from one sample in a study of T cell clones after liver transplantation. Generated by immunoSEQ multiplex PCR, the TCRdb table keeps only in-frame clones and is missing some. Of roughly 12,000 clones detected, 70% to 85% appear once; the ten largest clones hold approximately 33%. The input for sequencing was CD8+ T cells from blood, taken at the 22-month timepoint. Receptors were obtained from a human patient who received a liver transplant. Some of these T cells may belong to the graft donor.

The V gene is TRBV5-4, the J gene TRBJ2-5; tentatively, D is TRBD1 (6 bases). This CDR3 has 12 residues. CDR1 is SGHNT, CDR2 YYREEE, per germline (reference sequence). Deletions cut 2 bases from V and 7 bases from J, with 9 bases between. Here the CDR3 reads CASSLQGATQYF. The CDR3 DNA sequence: TGTGCCAGCAGCTTACAGGGTGCGACCCAGTACTTC.

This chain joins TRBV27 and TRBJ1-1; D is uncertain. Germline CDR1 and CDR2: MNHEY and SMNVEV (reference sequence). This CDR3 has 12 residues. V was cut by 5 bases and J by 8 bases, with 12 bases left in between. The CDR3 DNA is TGTGCCAGCAGTCCCATAGGGTCCGAAGCTTTCTTT. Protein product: CASSPIGSEAFF.

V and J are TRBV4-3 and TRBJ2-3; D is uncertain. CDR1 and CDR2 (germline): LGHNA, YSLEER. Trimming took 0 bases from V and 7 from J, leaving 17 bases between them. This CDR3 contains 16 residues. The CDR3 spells CASSQDLGPLANTQYF. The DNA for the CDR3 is TGCGCCAGCAGCCAAGATTTAGGGCCCCTCGCGAATACGCAGTATTTT.

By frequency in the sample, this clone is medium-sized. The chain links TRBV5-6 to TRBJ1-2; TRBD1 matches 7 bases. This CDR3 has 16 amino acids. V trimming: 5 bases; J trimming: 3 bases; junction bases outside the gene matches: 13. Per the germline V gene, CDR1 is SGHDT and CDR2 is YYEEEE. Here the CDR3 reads CASSGTVSKLDYGYTF. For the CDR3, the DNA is TGTGCCAGCAGTGGGACAGTGAGTAAACTTGACTATGGCTACACCTTC.